The rows below give T cell receptor beta chains drawn from one sample of a study of T cells after yellow fever vaccination. Each CDR3 protein is one row after TCRdb ran MiXCR on the 5' RACE reads. Of some 420,000 distinct CDR3 sequences listed, approximately 19% are singletons. The sequenced sample was PBMCs, obtained before the yellow fever booster vaccination. The receptors were gathered from a young man who received the YFV17D yellow fever vaccine. The CDR3 runs from the conserved cysteine through the conserved F or W. D genes are given only for firm matches. Some rows have no size entry. The others give once, few or many, or a class for an expanded clone.

size | J | D | V | CDR3 | DNA
. | TRBJ2-7 | . | TRBV6-1 | CASSEKGRPYEQYF | TGTGCCAGCAGTGAGAAGGGGCGTCCCTACGAGCAGTACTTC
. | TRBJ1-2 | TRBD1 | TRBV7-2 | CASSLAGTGAGYTF | TGTGCCAGCAGCTTAGCCGGGACAGGGGCTGGCTACACCTTC
few | TRBJ2-7 | . | TRBV11-2 | CASSIERPYSYEQYF | TGTGCCAGCAGCATAGAACGTCCTTACTCCTACGAGCAGTACTTC
few | TRBJ2-2 | . | TRBV29-1 | CSVETRGRVPGELFF | TGCAGCGTTGAAACAAGGGGTAGAGTTCCCGGGGAGCTGTTTTTT
few | TRBJ1-1 | . | TRBV28 | CASTYSATEAFF | TGTGCCAGCACCTACTCAGCCACTGAAGCTTTCTTT
few | TRBJ2-5 | TRBD2 | TRBV7-9 | CASSSTSAQETQYF | TGTGCCAGCAGCAGTACTAGCGCCCAAGAGACCCAGTACTTC
. | TRBJ1-1 | . | TRBV27 | CASGRVWDMIMNTEAFF | TGTGCCAGCGGGCGTGTGTGGGACATGATAATGAACACTGAAGCTTTCTTT
few | TRBJ2-3 | TRBD2 | TRBV5-1 | CASSLWGLAGEDTQYF | TGCGCCAGCAGCTTGTGGGGACTAGCGGGTGAAGATACGCAGTATTTT
. | TRBJ1-2 | . | TRBV20-1 | CSAGVQGGYTF | TGCAGCGCGGGCGTCCAGGGTGGCTACACCTTC
. | TRBJ2-1 | . | TRBV5-1 | CASSSVSYNEQFF | TGCGCCAGCAGCTCGGTCTCCTACAATGAGCAGTTCTTC
. | TRBJ2-3 | . | TRBV10-1 | CASSEEGTVRDTQYF | TGCGCCAGCAGTGAGGAGGGAACAGTACGGGATACGCAGTATTTT
. | TRBJ1-3 | . | TRBV7-2 | CASSPWGSSGNTIYF | TGTGCCAGCAGCCCCTGGGGGAGCTCTGGAAACACCATATATTTT
. | TRBJ2-7 | . | TRBV6-5 | CASSYSGGEQYF | TGTGCCAGCAGTTATTCGGGTGGCGAGCAGTACTTC
few | TRBJ1-5 | TRBD1 | TRBV20-1 | CSVGRGLNQPQHF | TGCAGTGTGGGGAGGGGGCTTAATCAGCCCCAGCATTTT
. | TRBJ2-2 | . | TRBV11-2 | CASSLRVGGPGELFF | TGTGCCAGCAGCTTAAGGGTGGGGGGCCCCGGGGAGCTGTTTTTT
few | TRBJ1-2 | . | TRBV7-2 | CASSLDQGGYTF | TGTGCCAGCAGCTTAGATCAGGGGGGCTACACCTTC
. | TRBJ2-2 | . | TRBV20-1 | CSARDMGGHSGELFF | TGCAGTGCTAGAGATATGGGGGGCCACTCCGGGGAGCTGTTTTTT
. | TRBJ1-5 | TRBD1 | TRBV19 | CASRHTGGRQPQHF | TGTGCCAGTAGGCATACAGGGGGCAGGCAGCCCCAGCATTTT
. | TRBJ1-1 | TRBD1 | TRBV3-1 | CASSQRITGVRMVTEAFF | TGTGCCAGCAGCCAACGGATAACAGGGGTGCGTATGGTCACTGAAGCTTTCTTT
. | TRBJ2-5 | TRBD2 | TRBV5-1 | CASSKFGGGAETQYF | TGCGCCAGCAGCAAGTTTGGCGGGGGGGCGGAGACCCAGTACTTC
few | TRBJ2-1 | . | TRBV5-1 | CASSLDDGEQFF | TGCGCCAGCAGCTTGGACGACGGTGAGCAGTTCTTC
. | TRBJ2-7 | TRBD1 | TRBV5-1 | CASSLALQGANEQYF | TGCGCCAGCAGCTTGGCCCTACAGGGGGCCAACGAGCAGTACTTC
once | TRBJ1-4 | . | TRBV9 | CASSVMGADEKLFF | TGTGCCAGCAGCGTAATGGGGGCGGATGAAAAACTGTTTTTT
. | TRBJ2-4 | . | TRBV7-9 | CASSPRGGAENIQYF | TGTGCCAGCAGCCCGAGAGGGGGGGCTGAAAACATTCAGTACTTC
few | TRBJ2-3 | . | TRBV18 | CASSPVQGRTDTQYF | TGTGCCAGCTCACCCGTACAGGGACGCACAGATACGCAGTATTTT
few | TRBJ1-5 | . | TRBV4-2 | CASSQDLASNQPQHF | TGTGCCAGCAGCCAAGATCTGGCTAGCAATCAGCCCCAGCATTTT
. | TRBJ2-3 | TRBD2 | TRBV6-1 | CASSLWGGGGTDTQYF | TGTGCCAGCTCCCTATGGGGCGGGGGGGGCACAGATACGCAGTATTTT
. | TRBJ2-7 | . | TRBV9 | CASSGDQTSSYEQYF | TGTGCCAGCAGTGGGGACCAAACGAGCTCCTACGAGCAGTACTTC
. | TRBJ2-1 | . | TRBV7-2 | CASSRRESSYNEQFF | TGTGCCAGCAGCCGCCGAGAGAGCTCCTACAATGAGCAGTTCTTC